The 18 T cell receptor beta chains given below trace back to one sample, sequenced in a study of cytomegalovirus exposure and HLA in healthy donors. Primers for the PCR totalled 60 Vbeta and 13 Jbeta. Sequencing used immunoSEQ multiplex PCR; TCRdb keeps in-frame clones, though not all of them. The sample yields roughly 110,000 clones, roughly 71% seen once. The source material was PBMCs. The receptors derive from a male donor in good health and CMV-seropositive.

As for this clone: At one end, the junction sequence differs from germline, possibly due to a read error. The chain couples TRBV4-2 to TRBJ2-6, with D perhaps TRBD1 (5 bases). This CDR3 is built from 16 residues. Looked up from germline, CDR1 is LGHNA and CDR2 is YNFKEQ. The CDR3 bases are TGTGCCAGCAGCCAAGATTCCACCCCTGGGGCCAACGTCCTGCCTTTC. It encodes CASSQDSTPGANVLPF.

This clone was picked up one time. The chain uses TRBV6-5 and TRBJ1-1; D gene ambiguous. This CDR3 is built from 14 residues. The germline V gene has CDR1 MNHEY and CDR2 SVGAGI. Trimming shortened V by 2 bases and J by 8 bases, and 15 bases separated the two germline ends. CDR3 nucleotide sequence: TGTGCCAGCAGTTACGATCGGAGAGGCCTAGAAGCTTTCTTT. Translated, it gives CASSYDRRGLEAFF.

This chain joins TRBV28 and TRBJ2-7; D remains unclear. Looked up from germline, CDR1 is MDHEN and CDR2 is SYDVKM. Trimming pared 3 bases from V and 1 base from J, leaving 7 bases between. There are 13 residues in the CDR3. This chain's CDR3 is CASSFIQSYEQYF. The CDR3 region has the DNA TGTGCCAGCAGTTTTATTCAGTCCTACGAGCAGTACTTC.

This chain links TRBV5-1 with TRBJ1-5; D ambiguous. The CDR3 sequence is 14 residues long. Germline CDR1 SGHRS, CDR2 YFSETQ. Trimming pared 0 bases from V and 6 bases from J, leaving 10 bases between. Here the CDR3 reads CASSLGQSGQPQHF. The CDR3 region has the DNA TGCGCCAGCAGCTTGGGTCAATCAGGTCAGCCCCAGCATTTT. The full variable domain, with the rest looked up from reference TRBV5-1 and TRBJ1-5, is KAGVTQTPRYLIKTRGQQVTLSCSPISGHRSVSWYQQTPGQGLQFLFEYFSETQRNKGNFPGRFSGRQFSNSRSEMNVSTLELGDSALYLCASSLGQSGQPQHFGDGTRLSIL.

Points on this clone: Its ends do not fully match the called genes, so a read error is possible. The genes are TRBV30 and TRBJ1-2; TRBD1 matches at 10 bases. Per the germline V gene, CDR1 is GTSNPN and CDR2 is SVGIG (reference sequence). CDR3 length: 18 amino acids. The CDR3 DNA reads as TGTGCCTGGAGTGCCAAGCCGGGACAGGGGAAGTGGAACTATGGCTACCCCTTC. Its protein is CAWSAKPGQGKWNYGYPF. Based on the CDR3 plus reference TRBV30 and TRBJ1-2, the full variable domain is SQTIHQWPATLVQPVGSPLSLECTVEGTSNPNLYWYRQAAGRGLQLLFYSVGIGQISSEVPQNLSASRPQDRQFILSSKKLLLSDSGFYLCAWSAKPGQGKWNYGYPFGSGTRLTVV.

DNA of the CDR3: TGTGCCAGCACCATCGGCGGTGGGACAGAAGCTTTCTTT. Its translation is CASTIGGGTEAFF. V is TRBV6-1 and J is TRBJ1-1; maybe TRBD1 (6 bases). The germline gives CDR1 MNHNS, CDR2 SASEGT. The CDR3 covers 13 residues. Trimming removed 7 bases at V and 8 bases at J, with 17 bases between.

A note on this clone: The junction and the germline gene differ at one end; a read error may be behind it. The rearrangement links TRBV5-1 to TRBJ1-2; no firm D call. Germline lookup yields CDR1 SGHRS and CDR2 YFSETQ. The CDR3 is made up of 14 amino acids. CDR3 DNA sequence: TGCGCCAGCAGCCCATTAGGAGGTAACTATGGCCACACCTTC. Its translation is CASSPLGGNYGHTF.

The gene calls are TRBV9 and TRBJ2-1; a possible D gene is TRBD2 (6 bases). Germline lookup yields CDR1 SGDLS and CDR2 YYNGEE. There are 15 residues in the CDR3. V was clipped by 5 bases and J by 6 bases, with 18 bases between them. The DNA for the CDR3 is TGTGCCAGCAGTAAGCGGGCCTCGGCGGGCAATGAGCAGTTCTTC. Amino acid sequence: CASSKRASAGNEQFF.

The chain employs TRBV10-3 and TRBJ2-7; 9 bases map to TRBD1. In germline, CDR1 is ENHRY, CDR2 SYGVKD. The CDR3 has 13 amino acids. V trimming: 9 bases; J trimming: 2 bases; junction bases outside the gene matches: 5. CDR3 protein: CAITGQGAYEQYF. CDR3 coding DNA: TGTGCCATTACGGGACAGGGCGCCTACGAGCAGTACTTC.

The chain carries TRBV5-6 and TRBJ1-2, with 10 bases aligning to TRBD1. V shed 0 bases, J shed 8 bases, and the junction held 4 bases outside the gene matches. In germline, CDR1 is SGHDT, CDR2 YYEEEE. This CDR3 comprises 14 residues. The CDR3 coding sequence is TGTGCCAGCAGCTTGGGACAGGGGGCCGGCGGCTACACCTTC. Encoded protein: CASSLGQGAGGYTF.

The rearrangement joins TRBV6-1 to TRBJ1-2; 7 positions agree with TRBD1. This CDR3 contains 14 residues. Germline lookup yields CDR1 MNHNS and CDR2 SASEGT. V lost 2 bases, J lost 4 bases, and 4 bases stayed unmatched. CDR3 loop: CASSEWQGVYGYTF. The CDR3 nucleotides read TGTGCCAGCAGTGAATGGCAGGGGGTCTATGGCTACACCTTC.

In its sample, this clone was seen once. The V call is TRBV7-2, the J call TRBJ1-2; 11 nucleotides line up with TRBD1. The CDR3 runs 16 residues. After removal of 6 bases from V and 4 bases from J, the junction contained 10 bases not matched to a gene. In germline, CDR1 is SGHTA, CDR2 FQGNSA. DNA of the CDR3: TGTGCCAGCAGGCTAATGGGACAGGGGGACTTCTATGGCTACACCTTC. Amino acids: CASRLMGQGDFYGYTF.

The rearrangement uses TRBV5-6 and TRBJ2-7; the match to TRBD1 covers 10 bases. CDR3 length: 16 residues. Germline V CDR1 and CDR2: SGHDT, YYEEEE. V shed 0 bases and J 6 bases; nucleotides not matched to a gene: 9. CDR3 loop: CASSLDDSGTGVEQYF. The DNA for the CDR3 is TGTGCCAGCAGCTTGGATGATAGCGGGACAGGGGTCGAGCAGTACTTC.

This clone was picked up one time. The genes are TRBV27 and TRBJ2-7; TRBD1 agrees at 7 bases. There are 17 residues in the CDR3. V dropped 2 bases and J dropped 4; count of bases not matched to a gene: 14. The V gene's germline CDR1 is MNHEY and CDR2 SMNVEV (reference sequence). CDR3 sequence: CASSLEGATRVGYEQYF. The CDR3 DNA is TGTGCCAGCAGTTTAGAGGGGGCCACCAGGGTAGGTTACGAGCAGTACTTC.

The chain employs TRBV6-5 and TRBJ1-5; 9 nucleotides match TRBD1. After removal of 2 bases from V and 7 bases from J, the junction contained 6 bases not matched to a gene. Germline CDR1 MNHEY, CDR2 SVGAGI. The CDR3 covers 15 residues. CDR3 amino acids: CASSYDRDRAQPQHF. CDR3 coding DNA: TGTGCCAGCAGTTACGACCGGGACAGGGCCCAGCCCCAGCATTTT.

The rearrangement joins TRBV5-4 to TRBJ2-7; maybe TRBD2 (7 bases). V was pared by 5 bases and J by 2 bases, with 14 bases between. This CDR3 spans 14 amino acids. Germline CDR1 SGHNT, CDR2 YYREEE (reference sequence). CDR3 coding DNA: TGTGCCAGCAGTTACACAGGGACTACCTACGAGCAGTACTTC. Amino acids: CASSYTGTTYEQYF.

The chain recombines TRBV7-2 with TRBJ1-1; 8 bases match TRBD1. Germline-derived CDR1 and CDR2 are SGHTA and FQGNSA. CDR3 length: 14 amino acids. Trimming took 4 bases from V and 0 from J; bases not matched to a gene: 1. CDR3 DNA sequence: TGTGCCAGCAGCTCGGACAGGGTGAACACTGAAGCTTTCTTT. Protein sequence: CASSSDRVNTEAFF.

The rearrangement links TRBV11-3 to TRBJ2-7, with 8 bases identical to TRBD1. The CDR3 is 13 residues long. Germline assignment: CDR1 SGHNT and CDR2 YENEEA. The trim removed 4 bases at V and 4 bases at J, leaving 3 bases unmatched. The CDR3 DNA is TGTGCCAGCAGCTACGGACAGGGATACGAGCAGTACTTC. The encoded protein is CASSYGQGYEQYF.